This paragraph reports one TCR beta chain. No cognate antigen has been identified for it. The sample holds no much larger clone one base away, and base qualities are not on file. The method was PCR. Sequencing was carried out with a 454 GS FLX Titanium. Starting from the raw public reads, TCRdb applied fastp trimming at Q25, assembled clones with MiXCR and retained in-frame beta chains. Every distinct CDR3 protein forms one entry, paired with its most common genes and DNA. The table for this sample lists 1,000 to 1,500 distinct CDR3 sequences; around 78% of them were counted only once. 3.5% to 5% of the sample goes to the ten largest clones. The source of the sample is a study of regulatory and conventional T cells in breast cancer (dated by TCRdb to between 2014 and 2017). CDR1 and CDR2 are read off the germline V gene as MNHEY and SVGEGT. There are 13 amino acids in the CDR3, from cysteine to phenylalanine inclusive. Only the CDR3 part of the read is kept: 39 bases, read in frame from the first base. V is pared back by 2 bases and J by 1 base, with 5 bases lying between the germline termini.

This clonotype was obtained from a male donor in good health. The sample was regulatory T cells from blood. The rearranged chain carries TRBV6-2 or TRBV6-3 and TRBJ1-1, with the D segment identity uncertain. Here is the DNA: TGTGCCAGCAGTTACGAACCGAACACTGAAGCTTTCTTT. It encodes CASSYEPNTEAFF.